The 11 T cell receptor beta chains reported below all come from one sample, sequenced in a study of blood T cell repertoires in COVID-19. TCRdb's table, derived via immunoSEQ multiplex PCR, lists solely in-frame clones and lacks some. This table holds more than 300,000 clones, roughly 90% found once. The specimen was peripheral blood. The origin of the receptors is a young man who had recovered from COVID-19.

The chain uses TRBV5-8 and TRBJ1-4, with D tentatively TRBD1 (6 bases). V lost 5 bases and J 8 bases, leaving 19 bases between the germline ends. The CDR3 runs 15 residues. Germline loops: CDR1 SGHTS, CDR2 YDEGEE. CDR3 DNA: TGTGCCAGCAGTACTGGACAGTCAAATCCAGAAAAACTGTTTTTT. It encodes CASSTGQSNPEKLFF. Full variable domain (outside the CDR3, taken from reference TRBV5-8 and TRBJ1-4): EAGVTQSPTHLIKTRGQQATLRCSPISGHTSVYWYQQALGLGLQFLLWYDEGEERNRGNFPPRFSGRQFPNYSSELNVNALELEDSALYLCASSTGQSNPEKLFFGSGTQLSVL.

A remark on this clone: Other nucleotide sequences from this sample produce the same CDR3. CDR3 in DNA: TGCGCCAGCAGCTTGGGAGTAAACACTGAAGCTTTCTTT. Translation: CASSLGVNTEAFF. The chain employs TRBV5-1 and TRBJ1-1; no clear D gene. CDR3 size: 13 residues. V was pared by 0 bases and J by 2 bases, with 5 bases between. Looked up from germline, CDR1 is SGHRS and CDR2 is YFSETQ.

The chain employs TRBV12-5 and TRBJ1-6; TRBD1 is a possible D gene (5 bases). V lost 3 bases and J lost 1, with 13 bases in between. Germline CDR1 reads LGHNT; CDR2 reads FRNRAP. The CDR3 has 17 residues. DNA of the CDR3: TGTGCTAGTGGTTTAAGCCCAGGGTTATCCTATAATTCACCCCTCCACTTT. It encodes CASGLSPGLSYNSPLHF.

The chain couples TRBV29-1 to TRBJ1-1; 9 nucleotides align to TRBD1. This CDR3 has 13 residues. J was trimmed by 6 bases and V by 6 bases; bases with no gene match: 8. CDR1 is SQVTM, CDR2 ANQGSEA, per germline. CDR3 coding DNA: TGCAGCGTATACAGGGGGCTCGACGCTGAAGCTTTCTTT. This encodes CSVYRGLDAEAFF.

The chain couples TRBV5-4 to TRBJ2-1; tentative D call: TRBD2 (6 bases). In germline, CDR1 is SGHNT, CDR2 YYREEE (reference sequence). V lost 2 bases, J lost 9 bases, and 9 bases lay in between. The CDR3 loop spans 12 amino acids. The CDR3 DNA sequence: TGTGCCAGCAGCTTCACTAGCTCTGAGCAGTTCTTC. This sequence encodes CASSFTSSEQFF.

The gene calls are TRBV15 and TRBJ2-3; the D gene is possibly TRBD1 (5 bases). V was clipped by 1 base and J by 6 bases, with 5 bases between them. The CDR3 has 12 amino acids. Germline values: CDR1 LNHNV, CDR2 YYDKDF (reference sequence). The CDR3 DNA sequence: TGTGCCACCAGCAGAGCAGGGGATACGCAGTATTTT. Protein product: CATSRAGDTQYF.

V is TRBV6-1 and J is TRBJ2-2, with a tentative D call TRBD1 (6 bases). V lost 0 bases and J 1 base, leaving 9 bases between the germline ends. The CDR3 has 16 amino acids. Germline loops: CDR1 MNHNS, CDR2 SASEGT. The chain's CDR3 is CASSEAGARNTGELFF. DNA for the CDR3: TGTGCCAGCAGTGAAGCGGGGGCCCGGAACACCGGGGAGCTGTTTTTT.

V is TRBV6-4 and J is TRBJ2-1, with 9 nucleotides matching TRBD2. The J segment lost 4 bases and the V segment lost 3 bases, leaving 4 bases of the junction unmatched. This CDR3 has 15 amino acids. Germline V gene lookup returns CDR1 MRHNA and CDR2 SNTAGT. CDR3 nucleotide sequence: TGTGCCAGCAGTGAGGGTAGCGGGGGTTACAATGAGCAGTTCTTC. Protein sequence: CASSEGSGGYNEQFF.

This clone was observed a few times. The V and J genes are TRBV25-1 and TRBJ1-6; D not certain. The V gene lost 1 base and the J gene lost 5 bases, with 9 bases spanning the gap. CDR1 MGHDK and CDR2 SYGVNS come from the germline V gene. This CDR3 has 15 residues. The CDR3 reads CASSESYINNSPLHF. Written as DNA, the CDR3 is TGTGCCAGCAGTGAATCGTACATAAATAATTCACCCCTCCACTTT.

The V gene is TRBV4-2, the J gene TRBJ2-5; D might be TRBD2 (5 bases). The V end lost 1 base, the J end lost 10 bases, and 16 bases lay between the germline ends. CDR1 and CDR2 (germline): LGHNA, YNFKEQ. CDR3 length: 14 amino acids. The chain's CDR3 is CASSQGGPNGDQYF. CDR3 DNA: TGTGCCAGCAGCCAAGGAGGGCCTAACGGGGACCAGTACTTC.

This clone was recorded only once. This sequence joins TRBV23-1 and TRBJ2-7; TRBD2 matches 12 bases. TRBV23-1 is marked as an open reading frame, function uncertain. This CDR3 is 16 amino acids long. V dropped 0 bases and J dropped 4; count of bases not matched to a gene: 4. The CDR3 region is CASSQSRLAGVYEQYF. CDR3 sequence (DNA): TGCGCCAGCAGTCAATCGCGACTAGCGGGAGTATACGAGCAGTACTTC.